This T cell receptor beta chain came from a study of blood T cells in healthy people across ages. Through a sample-barcoded 5' primer and a J-beta primer mix, a second PCR was run for about 6 to 12 cycles. TCRdb independently ran MiXCR on the 5' RACE reads; one entry per CDR3 protein. The table has roughly 1,100,000 distinct CDR3 sequences, almost 25% seen once. These data were also reused for a study on T cells of mothers and their children.

The receptor's source is a girl aged 2-15 years in good health. Material: blood.

CDR3 region: CATSRANRAVGNTIYF. CDR3 nucleotide sequence: TGTGCCACCAGCAGAGCCAACAGGGCGGTTGGAAACACCATATATTTT. The V gene is TRBV15, the J gene TRBJ1-3, with D tentatively TRBD1 (6 bases). Trimming took 1 base from V and 3 from J, leaving 13 bases between them. The V gene's germline CDR1 is LNHNV and CDR2 YYDKDF (reference sequence). The CDR3 loop spans 16 amino acids.